The 28 T cell receptor beta chains below were found in one sample sequenced in a study of T cell changes during pregnancy in multiple sclerosis. Using immunoSEQ multiplex PCR, the repertoire was profiled, and TCRdb retains in-frame clones only, with some absent. The sample consists of under 95,000 clones, approximately 92% of them appearing once. The source material was peripheral blood, sampled after pregnancy. The receptors were sampled from a female donor with multiple sclerosis, enrolled in a pregnancy study.

The table lists this clone with a few counts. The J gene is TRBJ1-1, the V gene TRBV30; a weak D match, TRBD1 (5 bases). Trimming took off 4 bases at V and 3 bases at J, with 12 bases between the two ends. The CDR3 spans 13 residues. In germline, CDR1 is GTSNPN, CDR2 SVGIG (reference sequence). CDR3 DNA sequence: TGTGCCTGGAACCGGCAGGGATACACTGAAGCTTTCTTT. This translates into CAWNRQGYTEAFF.

This clone has more than one count but fewer than ten. This sequence joins TRBV11-1 and TRBJ2-3; possibly TRBD2 for D (8 bases). V dropped 8 bases and J dropped 6 bases, with 18 bases sitting between them. The germline V gene has CDR1 SGHAT and CDR2 FQDESV (reference sequence). This CDR3 region has 14 residues. The CDR3 coding sequence is TGTGCCAGCGGACTAGCAGGGGGGAAGGATACGCAGTATTTT. Translating it yields CASGLAGGKDTQYF.

The J gene is TRBJ1-6, the V gene TRBV19; 9 bases align to TRBD1. In germline, CDR1 is LNHDA, CDR2 SQIVND (reference sequence). Trimming took 3 bases from V and 4 from J; bases not matched to a gene: 4. The CDR3 totals 16 residues. This chain's CDR3 is CASSIPTGGYNSPLHF. Here the CDR3 DNA reads TGTGCCAGTAGTATCCCGACAGGGGGATATAATTCACCCCTCCACTTT.

The V and J genes are TRBV6-1 and TRBJ1-5; 10 bases are shared with TRBD1. Trimming at V came to 3 bases and at J to 7 bases, leaving 3 bases not matched to a gene. The germline gives CDR1 MNHNS, CDR2 SASEGT. The CDR3 spans 14 residues. This CDR3 is CASSDRDRGQPQHF. CDR3 sequence (DNA): TGTGCCAGCAGTGACAGGGACAGGGGACAGCCCCAGCATTTT.

This clone was seen only once. CDR3 sequence (DNA): TGTGCCAGTAAATCCCAACAGGGGGCATACTACGAGCAGTACTTC. Its translation is CASKSQQGAYYEQYF. The chain couples TRBV4-2 to TRBJ2-7; 9 bases align to TRBD1. After removal of 9 bases from V and 3 bases from J, the junction contained 12 bases not matched to a gene. The germline gives CDR1 LGHNA, CDR2 YNFKEQ. The CDR3 spans 15 residues.

The V call is TRBV7-3, the J call TRBJ2-1, with 14 bases aligning to TRBD2. CDR1 is SGHTA and CDR2 is FQGTGA in the germline V gene. The V segment lost 6 bases and the J segment 7 bases; nucleotides outside the gene matches: 5. This CDR3 contains 15 residues. DNA of the CDR3: TGTGCCAGCAGTAGGACTAGCGGGGGGCCTAATGAGCAGTTCTTC. It translates to CASSRTSGGPNEQFF.

The V call is TRBV4-3, the J call TRBJ2-2; 7 bases are shared with TRBD2. This CDR3 is 14 amino acids long. V gave up 3 bases and J gave up 7 bases; unmatched junction bases: 5. The germline V gene encodes CDR1 LGHNA and CDR2 YSLEER. CDR3 sequence reads: CASSHPTGGGELFF. As DNA, the CDR3 is TGCGCCAGCAGCCACCCCACGGGGGGCGGGGAGCTGTTTTTT.

V is TRBV5-4 and J is TRBJ1-1; a possible D gene is TRBD1 (6 bases). Germline CDR1 SGHNT, CDR2 YYREEE (reference sequence). V lost 3 bases, J lost 2 bases, and 14 bases lay in between. This CDR3 has 15 amino acids. CDR3 in DNA: TGTGCCAGCAGCTATTTACAGGGCGTCAACACTGAAGCTTTCTTT. Translating it yields CASSYLQGVNTEAFF.

This chain links TRBV12-5 with TRBJ1-4, with 7 bases lining up with TRBD1. The CDR3 has 18 residues. Trimming took 5 bases from V and 7 from J; bases not matched to a gene: 19. The germline V gene encodes CDR1 LGHNT and CDR2 FRNRAP. Here the CDR3 reads CASGLIQGTVSRREKLFF. The CDR3 nucleotides read TGTGCTAGTGGTCTCATTCAGGGGACAGTCAGTAGGCGTGAAAAACTGTTTTTT.

V usage is TRBV6-5 and J usage is TRBJ1-5; D is unresolved. CDR3 length: 13 amino acids. Deletions cut 5 bases from V and 0 bases from J, with 5 bases between. Per the germline V gene, CDR1 is MNHEY and CDR2 is SVGAGI. CDR3 loop: CASSPGSNQPQHF. DNA of the CDR3: TGTGCCAGCAGTCCGGGTAGCAATCAGCCCCAGCATTTT.

V usage is TRBV6-6 and J usage is TRBJ1-1; D not resolved. Germline values: CDR1 MNHNY, CDR2 SVGAGI (reference sequence). Trimming stripped 7 bases from V and 1 base from J, with 4 bases between. This CDR3 spans 11 amino acids. The CDR3 spells CASTRNTEAFF. CDR3 in DNA: TGTGCCAGCACCAGGAACACTGAAGCTTTCTTT.

The chain employs TRBV4-3 and TRBJ1-1, with a weak D call TRBD1 (6 bases). The germline V and J ends were trimmed by 1 base and 0 bases, with 9 bases remaining between them. Germline-derived CDR1 and CDR2 are LGHNA and YSLEER. This CDR3 has 15 amino acids. The CDR3 nucleotides read TGCGCCAGCAGCCAAGTCAGGGGCCTGAACACTGAAGCTTTCTTT. It codes for CASSQVRGLNTEAFF.

The chain employs TRBV11-3 and TRBJ2-1; 15 positions agree with TRBD2. The CDR3 has 15 amino acids. Germline CDR1 and CDR2: SGHNT and YENEEA. J was trimmed by 10 bases and V by 8 bases; bases with no gene match: 9. The CDR3 spells CASAPGLAGGEEQFF. CDR3 DNA sequence: TGTGCCAGCGCCCCGGGACTAGCGGGAGGAGAAGAGCAGTTCTTC.

The chain uses TRBV10-3 and TRBJ2-3, with 7 bases aligning to TRBD2. Per germline, CDR1 ENHRY and CDR2 SYGVKD. J lost 9 bases, V lost 2 bases, and 2 bases had no gene match. CDR3 length: 12 residues. The DNA of the CDR3 is TGTGCCATCAGTGAGCGGGGGGAAACGCAGTATTTT. Translation gives CAISERGETQYF.

The V call is TRBV5-4, the J call TRBJ2-5; 15 nucleotides align to TRBD2. Germline assignment: CDR1 SGHNT and CDR2 YYREEE (reference sequence). The CDR3 is 15 amino acids. The V and J ends lost 4 bases and 4 bases, in that order; junction bases with no gene match: 2. CDR3 DNA sequence: TGTGCCAGCAGCCGGGGACTAGCGGGGGGAGAGACCCAGTACTTC. Translated: CASSRGLAGGETQYF.

The chain uses TRBV7-6 and TRBJ1-4; TRBD1 agrees at 8 bases. V trimming: 0 bases; J trimming: 1 base; junction bases outside the gene matches: 7. This CDR3 region has 18 residues. CDR1 is SGHVS, CDR2 FNYEAQ, per germline. This CDR3 reads CASSLARGLKGTNEKLFF. CDR3 DNA: TGTGCCAGCAGCTTAGCCAGGGGGCTTAAAGGAACTAATGAAAAACTGTTTTTT.

The chain links TRBV7-2 to TRBJ2-3, with 14 positions matching TRBD2. V lost 3 bases to trimming and J lost 5 bases; unmatched junction nucleotides: 7. Looked up from germline, CDR1 is SGHTA and CDR2 is FQGNSA. This CDR3 spans 17 amino acids. CDR3 DNA sequence: TGTGCCAGCAGCTTCGGGACTAGCGGGGGTGGGGGAGATACGCAGTATTTT. Encoded protein: CASSFGTSGGGGDTQYF.

The chain combines TRBV18 with TRBJ1-2; 9 nucleotides align to TRBD1. This CDR3 is built from 18 residues. V was clipped by 3 bases and J by 3 bases; unmatched bases: 14. Per germline, CDR1 KGHSH and CDR2 LQKENI. DNA for the CDR3: TGTGCCAGCTCACCTAGTCTACTCTCACAGGGGGCTGACTATGGCTACACCTTC. It specifies CASSPSLLSQGADYGYTF.

This rearrangement joins TRBV27 to TRBJ2-2; 7 positions match TRBD2. J gave up 4 bases and V 3 bases, and 2 bases lay outside the gene matches. This CDR3 has 14 amino acids. Looked up from germline, CDR1 is MNHEY and CDR2 is SMNVEV (reference sequence). CDR3 sequence (DNA): TGTGCCAGCAGTTTTGGGGGGGGCACCGGGGAGCTGTTTTTT. This encodes CASSFGGGTGELFF.

The chain uses TRBV7-2 and TRBJ1-5; D gene uncertain. Deletions cut 3 bases from V and 0 bases from J, with 12 bases between. The germline gives CDR1 SGHTA, CDR2 FQGNSA. The CDR3 covers 16 residues. CDR3 sequence reads: CASSFKGGLSNQPQHF. The CDR3, as DNA: TGTGCCAGCAGCTTTAAGGGAGGCCTTAGCAATCAGCCCCAGCATTTT.

V is TRBV6-6 and J is TRBJ1-2; D unresolved. This CDR3 is built from 14 residues. The ends were cut back, 2 bases at V and 4 bases at J, with 11 bases in the middle. The germline CDR1 and CDR2 sequences are MNHNY and SVGAGI (reference sequence). In DNA, the CDR3 is TGTGCCAGCAGTTACCCCCAGACGGGCTATGGCTACACCTTC. Translation: CASSYPQTGYGYTF.

V usage is TRBV27 and J usage is TRBJ1-5, with 7 positions matching TRBD1. The CDR3 consists of 14 residues. Germline lookup yields CDR1 MNHEY and CDR2 SMNVEV (reference sequence). The V and J ends lost 6 bases and 1 base, in that order; junction bases with no gene match: 3. CDR3 residues: CASRLGQSNQPQHF. The CDR3 DNA reads TGTGCCAGCAGACTGGGACAGAGCAATCAGCCCCAGCATTTT.

V usage is TRBV4-3 and J usage is TRBJ2-1; possible D gene TRBD2, 7 bases. Germline CDR1 and CDR2: LGHNA and YSLEER. The CDR3 runs to 18 residues. Deletions cut 0 bases from V and 3 bases from J, with 18 bases between. CDR3 nucleotides: TGCGCCAGCAGCCAAGATTTGGCGGGGGCCCAAGTCTACAATGAGCAGTTCTTC. Its protein product is CASSQDLAGAQVYNEQFF.

The chain employs TRBV7-8 and TRBJ2-2, with TRBD2 matching over 12 bases. CDR3 length: 17 amino acids. V gave up 5 bases and J gave up 6 bases; unmatched junction bases: 10. Germline CDR1 and CDR2: SGHVS and FQNEAQ. This CDR3 is CASSESKTSGRPGELFF. The CDR3 coding sequence is TGTGCCAGCAGCGAATCAAAGACTAGCGGGAGACCCGGGGAGCTGTTTTTT.

This chain uses TRBV15 with TRBJ1-2, with 12 nucleotides matching TRBD1. V shed 1 base, J shed 8 bases, and the junction held 2 bases outside the gene matches. The germline gives CDR1 LNHNV, CDR2 YYDKDF (reference sequence). The CDR3 runs 14 residues. The CDR3 DNA reads as TGTGCCACCAGCAGAGGGGACAGGGGGCACGGCTACACCTTC. This sequence encodes CATSRGDRGHGYTF.

The V call is TRBV10-3, the J call TRBJ2-2; the D gene is possibly TRBD1 (5 bases). Looked up from germline, CDR1 is ENHRY and CDR2 is SYGVKD. The CDR3 is 16 amino acids. V was pared by 2 bases and J by 5 bases, with 15 bases between. The CDR3 DNA is TGTGCCATCAGTGAGCAGGGAACGATCACGACCGGGGAGCTGTTTTTT. It yields the protein CAISEQGTITTGELFF.

This clone appeared once. J is TRBJ2-1 and V is TRBV7-6, with 8 bases fitting TRBD1. The V gene end was trimmed by 3 bases and the J gene end by 4 bases; junction bases not matched to a gene: 5. This CDR3 has 15 amino acids. Looked up from germline, CDR1 is SGHVS and CDR2 is FNYEAQ. The CDR3 DNA reads TGTGCCAGCAGCTTCACAGGGGGGAATTACAATGAGCAGTTCTTC. Amino acids: CASSFTGGNYNEQFF.

This chain connects TRBV5-1 to TRBJ2-7, with 10 bases that match TRBD1. This CDR3 contains 16 residues. The germline gives CDR1 SGHRS, CDR2 YFSETQ. V lost 0 bases to trimming and J lost 3 bases; unmatched junction nucleotides: 6. The CDR3 DNA reads as TGCGCCAGCAGCTTGGGATTTGGACAGGGGGACTACGAGCAGTACTTC. This gives the protein CASSLGFGQGDYEQYF.